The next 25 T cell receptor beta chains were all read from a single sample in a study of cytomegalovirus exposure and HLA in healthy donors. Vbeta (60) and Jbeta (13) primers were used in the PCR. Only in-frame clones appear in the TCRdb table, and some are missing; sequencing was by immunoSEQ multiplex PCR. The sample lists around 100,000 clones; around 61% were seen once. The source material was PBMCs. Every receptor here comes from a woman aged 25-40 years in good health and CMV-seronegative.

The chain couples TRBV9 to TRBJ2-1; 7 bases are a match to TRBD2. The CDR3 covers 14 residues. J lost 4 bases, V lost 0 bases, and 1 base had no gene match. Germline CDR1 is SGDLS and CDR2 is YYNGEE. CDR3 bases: TGTGCCAGCAGCGTAGGGACTAGGTACAATGAGCAGTTCTTC. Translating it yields CASSVGTRYNEQFF.

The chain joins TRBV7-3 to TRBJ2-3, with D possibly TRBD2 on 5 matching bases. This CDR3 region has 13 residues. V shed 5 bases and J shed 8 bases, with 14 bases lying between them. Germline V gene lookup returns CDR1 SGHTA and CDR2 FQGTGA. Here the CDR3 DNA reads TGTGCCAGCAGCGCCCAGGAGGCAGTTACGCAGTATTTT. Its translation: CASSAQEAVTQYF. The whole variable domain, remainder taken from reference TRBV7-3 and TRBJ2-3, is GAGVSQTPSNKVTEKGKYVELRCDPISGHTALYWYRQSLGQGPEFLIYFQGTGAADDSGLPNDRFFAVRPEGSVSTLKIQRTERGDSAVYLCASSAQEAVTQYFGPGTRLTVL.

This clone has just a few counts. The CDR3 DNA is TGTGCCAGCAGTTTAAACAGGAACACTGAAGCTTTCTTT. It is translated as CASSLNRNTEAFF. The gene calls are TRBV6-6 and TRBJ1-1; D is uncertain. The germline V gene encodes CDR1 MNHNY and CDR2 SVGAGI (reference sequence). Between the trimmed V and J ends, which lost 4 bases and 1 base, there was a span of 7 bases. The length of the CDR3 is 13 residues.

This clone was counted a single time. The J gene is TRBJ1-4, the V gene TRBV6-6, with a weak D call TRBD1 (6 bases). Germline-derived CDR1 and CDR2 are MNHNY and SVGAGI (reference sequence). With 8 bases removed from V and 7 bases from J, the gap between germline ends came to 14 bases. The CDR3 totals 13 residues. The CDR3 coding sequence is TGTGCCAGCCTTCGAACCAGGGGTGAAAAACTGTTTTTT. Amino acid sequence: CASLRTRGEKLFF.

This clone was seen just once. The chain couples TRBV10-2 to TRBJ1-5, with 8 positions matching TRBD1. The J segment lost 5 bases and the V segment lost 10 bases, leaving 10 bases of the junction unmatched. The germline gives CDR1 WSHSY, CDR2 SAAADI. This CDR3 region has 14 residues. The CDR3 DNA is TGCGCCACCCAAGACAGGGGAGGGGATCAGCCCCAGCATTTT. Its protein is CATQDRGGDQPQHF.

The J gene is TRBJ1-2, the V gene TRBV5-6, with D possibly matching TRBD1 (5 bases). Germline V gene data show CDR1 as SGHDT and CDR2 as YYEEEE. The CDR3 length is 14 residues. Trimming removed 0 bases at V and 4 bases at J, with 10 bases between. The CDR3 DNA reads TGTGCCAGCAGCTTGGAGGAAGGGGTCTATGGCTACACCTTC. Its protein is CASSLEEGVYGYTF.

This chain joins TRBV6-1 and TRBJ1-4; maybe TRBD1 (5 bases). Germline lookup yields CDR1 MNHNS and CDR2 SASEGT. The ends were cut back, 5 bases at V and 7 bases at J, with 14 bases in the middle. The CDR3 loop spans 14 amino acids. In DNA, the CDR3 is TGTGCCAGCAGTTCCCTCCAGGGAAGTGAAAAACTGTTTTTT. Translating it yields CASSSLQGSEKLFF.

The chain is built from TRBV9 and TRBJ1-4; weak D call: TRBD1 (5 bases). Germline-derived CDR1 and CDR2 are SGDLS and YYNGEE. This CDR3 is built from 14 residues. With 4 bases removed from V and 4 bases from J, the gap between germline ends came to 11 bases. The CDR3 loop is CASSPTDLNEKLFF. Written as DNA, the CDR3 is TGTGCCAGCAGCCCGACAGATCTTAATGAAAAACTGTTTTTT.

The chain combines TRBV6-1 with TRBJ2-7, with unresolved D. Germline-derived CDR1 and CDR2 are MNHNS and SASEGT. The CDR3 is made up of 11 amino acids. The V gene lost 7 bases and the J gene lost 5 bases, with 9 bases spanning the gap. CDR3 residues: CASILFHEQYF. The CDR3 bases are TGTGCCAGCATCCTATTCCACGAGCAGTACTTC.

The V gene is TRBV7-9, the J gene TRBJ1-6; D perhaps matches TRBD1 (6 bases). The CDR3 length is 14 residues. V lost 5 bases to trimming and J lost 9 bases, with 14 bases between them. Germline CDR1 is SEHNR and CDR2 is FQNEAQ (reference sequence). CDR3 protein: CASSRLDSFSPLHF. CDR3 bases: TGTGCCAGCAGCCGATTGGACAGTTTTTCACCCCTCCACTTT.

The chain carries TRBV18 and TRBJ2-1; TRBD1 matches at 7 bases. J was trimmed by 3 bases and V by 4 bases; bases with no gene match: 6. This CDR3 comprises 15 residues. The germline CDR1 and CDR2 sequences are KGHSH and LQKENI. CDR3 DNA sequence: TGTGCCAGCTCACGACAGGGTGGGAGCTACAATGAGCAGTTCTTC. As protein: CASSRQGGSYNEQFF.

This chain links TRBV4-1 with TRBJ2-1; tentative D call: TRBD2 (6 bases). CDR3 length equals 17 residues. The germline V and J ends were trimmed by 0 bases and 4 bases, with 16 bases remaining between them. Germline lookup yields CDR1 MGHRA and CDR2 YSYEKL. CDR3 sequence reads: CASSQDQRGIGYNEQFF. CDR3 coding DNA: TGCGCCAGCAGCCAAGATCAACGCGGGATAGGGTACAATGAGCAGTTCTTC.

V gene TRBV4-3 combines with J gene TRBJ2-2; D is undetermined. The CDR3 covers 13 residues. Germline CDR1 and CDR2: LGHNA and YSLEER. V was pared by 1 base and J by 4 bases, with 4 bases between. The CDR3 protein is CASSQGSTGELFF. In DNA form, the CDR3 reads TGCGCCAGCAGCCAAGGTAGCACCGGGGAGCTGTTTTTT.

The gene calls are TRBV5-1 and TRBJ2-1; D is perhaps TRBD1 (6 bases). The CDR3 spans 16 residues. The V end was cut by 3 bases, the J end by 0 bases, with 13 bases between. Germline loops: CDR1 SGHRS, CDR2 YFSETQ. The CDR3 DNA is TGCGCCAGCAGCTGGGCCGGGACACCCTCCTACAATGAGCAGTTCTTC. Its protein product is CASSWAGTPSYNEQFF.

Here the CDR3 DNA reads TGTGCCAGCAGCAGGACTAGCGAGTCCTACGAGCAGTACTTC. Its translation is CASSRTSESYEQYF. The rearrangement links TRBV7-9 to TRBJ2-5, with 9 bases identical to TRBD2. The J call may be faulty, since TRBJ2-7 better matches the DNA end. This CDR3 contains 14 residues. The germline V gene encodes CDR1 SEHNR and CDR2 FQNEAQ (reference sequence).

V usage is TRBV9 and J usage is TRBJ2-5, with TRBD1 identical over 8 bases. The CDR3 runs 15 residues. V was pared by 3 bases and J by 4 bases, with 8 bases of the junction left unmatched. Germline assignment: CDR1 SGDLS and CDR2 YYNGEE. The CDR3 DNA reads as TGTGCCAGCAGCGCCGGACAGGGTCGGGGAGAGACCCAGTACTTC. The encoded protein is CASSAGQGRGETQYF. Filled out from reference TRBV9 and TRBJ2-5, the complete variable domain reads DSGVTQTPKHLITATGQRVTLRCSPRSGDLSVYWYQQSLDQGLQFLIQYYNGEERAKGNILERFSAQQFPDLHSELNLSSLELGDSALYFCASSAGQGRGETQYFGPGTRLLVL.

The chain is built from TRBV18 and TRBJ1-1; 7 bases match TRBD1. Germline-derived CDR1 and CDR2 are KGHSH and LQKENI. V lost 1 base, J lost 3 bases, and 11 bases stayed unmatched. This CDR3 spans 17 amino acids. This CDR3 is CASSPRGKQGWDTEAFF. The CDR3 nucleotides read TGTGCCAGCTCACCACGGGGCAAACAGGGGTGGGACACTGAAGCTTTCTTT.

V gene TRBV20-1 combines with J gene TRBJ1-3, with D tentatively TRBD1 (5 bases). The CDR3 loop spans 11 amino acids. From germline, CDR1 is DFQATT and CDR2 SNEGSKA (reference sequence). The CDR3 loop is CGTPSGNTIYF. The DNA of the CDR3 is TGCGGGACTCCCTCTGGAAACACCATATATTTT.

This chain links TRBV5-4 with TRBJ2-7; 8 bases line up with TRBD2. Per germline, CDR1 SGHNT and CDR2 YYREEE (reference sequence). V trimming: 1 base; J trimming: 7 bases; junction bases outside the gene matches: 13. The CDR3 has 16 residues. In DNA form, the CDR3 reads TGTGCCAGCAGCTTGAAGACTAGCGCCGGAGGTGGAGAGCAGTACTTC. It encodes CASSLKTSAGGGEQYF. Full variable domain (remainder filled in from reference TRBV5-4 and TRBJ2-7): ETGVTQSPTHLIKTRGQQVTLRCSSQSGHNTVSWYQQALGQGPQFIFQYYREEENGRGNFPPRFSGLQFPNYSSELNVNALELDDSALYLCASSLKTSAGGGEQYFGPGTRLTVT.

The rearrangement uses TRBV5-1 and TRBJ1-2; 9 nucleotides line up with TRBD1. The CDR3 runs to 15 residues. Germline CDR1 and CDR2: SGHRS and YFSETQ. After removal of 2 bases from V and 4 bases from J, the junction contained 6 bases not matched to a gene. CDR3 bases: TGCGCCAGCAGCTTCGCCGGGACAGGGACCTATGGCTACACCTTC. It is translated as CASSFAGTGTYGYTF.

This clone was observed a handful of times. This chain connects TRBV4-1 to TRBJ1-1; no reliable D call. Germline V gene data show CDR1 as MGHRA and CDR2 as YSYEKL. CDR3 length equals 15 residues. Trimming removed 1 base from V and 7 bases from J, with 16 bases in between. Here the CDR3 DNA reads TGCGCCAGCAGCCAAGTTTACATGTCACATCATGAAGCTTTCTTT. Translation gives CASSQVYMSHHEAFF.

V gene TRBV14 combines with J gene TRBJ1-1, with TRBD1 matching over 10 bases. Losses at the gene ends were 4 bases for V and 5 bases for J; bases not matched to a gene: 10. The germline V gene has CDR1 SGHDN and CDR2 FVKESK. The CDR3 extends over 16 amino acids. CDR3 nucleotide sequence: TGTGCCAGCAGCCCGCTGACAGGGGGCTGGGATACTGAAGCTTTCTTT. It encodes CASSPLTGGWDTEAFF.

The CDR3 here is CASSYNSGGQPQHF. The CDR3 DNA follows: TGTGCCAGCAGCTACAATTCAGGGGGACAGCCCCAGCATTTT. The rearrangement links TRBV7-6 to TRBJ1-5, with 7 bases that match TRBD1. Germline trimming cut 4 bases from V and 7 bases from J; bases unmatched to any gene: 7. Germline V gene data show CDR1 as SGHVS and CDR2 as FNYEAQ. The CDR3 contains 14 residues.

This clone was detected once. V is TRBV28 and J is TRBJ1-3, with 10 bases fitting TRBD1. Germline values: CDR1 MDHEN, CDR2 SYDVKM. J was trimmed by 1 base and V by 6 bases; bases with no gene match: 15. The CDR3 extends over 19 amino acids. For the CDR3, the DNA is TGTGCCAGCAGGCCCTTTAGGACAGGGGGGCATTATTCTGGAAACACCATATATTTT. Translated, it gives CASRPFRTGGHYSGNTIYF.

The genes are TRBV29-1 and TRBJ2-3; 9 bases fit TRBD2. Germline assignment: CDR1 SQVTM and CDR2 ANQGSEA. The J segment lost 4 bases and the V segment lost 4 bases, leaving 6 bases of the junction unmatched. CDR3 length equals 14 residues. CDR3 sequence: CSVAVAGVADTQYF. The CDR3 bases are TGCAGCGTTGCGGTAGCGGGAGTAGCAGATACGCAGTATTTT.